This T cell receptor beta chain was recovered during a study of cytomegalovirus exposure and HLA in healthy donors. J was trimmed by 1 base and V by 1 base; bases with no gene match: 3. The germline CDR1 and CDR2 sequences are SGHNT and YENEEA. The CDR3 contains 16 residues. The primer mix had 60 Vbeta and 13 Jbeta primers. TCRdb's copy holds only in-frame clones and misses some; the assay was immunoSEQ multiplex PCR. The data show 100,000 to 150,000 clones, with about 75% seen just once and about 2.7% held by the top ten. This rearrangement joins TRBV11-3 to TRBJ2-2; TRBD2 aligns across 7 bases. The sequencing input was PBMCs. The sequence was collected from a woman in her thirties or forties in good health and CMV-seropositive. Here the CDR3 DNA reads TGTGCCAGCAGCTTAGTCGGGGGGTTGAACACCGGGGAGCTGTTTTTT. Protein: CASSLVGGLNTGELFF.